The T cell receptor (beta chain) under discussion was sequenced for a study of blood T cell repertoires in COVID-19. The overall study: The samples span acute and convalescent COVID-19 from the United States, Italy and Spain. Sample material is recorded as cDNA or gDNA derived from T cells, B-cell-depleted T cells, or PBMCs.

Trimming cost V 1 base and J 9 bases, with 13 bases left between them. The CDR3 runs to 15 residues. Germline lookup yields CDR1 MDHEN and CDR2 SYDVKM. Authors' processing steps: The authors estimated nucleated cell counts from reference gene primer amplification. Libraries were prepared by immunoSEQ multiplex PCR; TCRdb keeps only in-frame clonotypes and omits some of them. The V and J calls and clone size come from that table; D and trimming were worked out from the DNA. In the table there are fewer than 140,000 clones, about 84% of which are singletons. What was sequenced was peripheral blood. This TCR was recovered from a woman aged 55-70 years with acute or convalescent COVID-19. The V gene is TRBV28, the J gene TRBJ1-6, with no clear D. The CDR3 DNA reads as TGTGCCAGCAGTTTATCCAGGTTCTTGGGTTCACCCCTCCACTTT. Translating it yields CASSLSRFLGSPLHF.